Listed below are T cell receptor beta chains from one sample, sequenced in a study of shared clonotypes between healthy human individuals. This table comes from immunoSEQ multiplex PCR, and its TCRdb copy is limited to in-frame clones, with some not included. The sample has approximately 2.4 million clones; approximately 95% are singletons. The sample taken for sequencing was naive CD4+ T cells sorted from blood. The receptors derive from a man aged 18 to 29 in good health. Each CDR3 is given with its conserved first and last residue. A D gene is named only where the DNA matches it firmly. Size is omitted from some rows. Given values are once, few, many or a class for expanded clones.

>TRBV11-3|TRBD2|-|TRBJ2-5
CASSLGAGDAETQYF
TGTGCCAGCAGCTTAGGAGCGGGGGACGCAGAGACCCAGTACTTC
>TRBV5-4|TRBD2|-|TRBJ2-1
CASSLDLAGHNEQFF
TGTGCCAGCAGCTTGGACCTAGCGGGACACAATGAGCAGTTCTTC
>TRBV7-8|-|-|TRBJ1-1
CASSLVGVNTEAFF
TGTGCCAGCAGCTTAGTGGGGGTGAACACTGAAGCTTTCTTT
>TRBV7-9|TRBD1|-|TRBJ1-2
CASSPRQGSFYGYTF
TGTGCCAGCAGCCCCCGACAGGGGAGTTTCTATGGCTACACCTTC
>TRBV7-2|-|-|TRBJ1-2
CASSLGPGIGYTF
TGTGCCAGCAGCTTAGGTCCCGGGATTGGCTACACCTTC
>TRBV4-1|-|-|TRBJ2-3
CASSRMTATDTQYF
TGCGCCAGCAGCCGGATGACAGCCACAGATACGCAGTATTTT
>TRBV18|-|-|TRBJ1-6
CASSPPSAGGNSPLHF
TGTGCCAGCTCACCACCGTCGGCCGGGGGGAATTCACCCCTCCACTTT
>TRBV5-1|TRBD2|-|TRBJ2-1
CASSLRLAGGFSYEQFF
TGCGCCAGCAGCTTGCGACTAGCGGGAGGGTTCAGCTATGAGCAGTTCTTC
>TRBV5-6|-|-|TRBJ1-3
CASSPQNRAGNTIYF
TGTGCCAGCAGCCCTCAGAACAGGGCTGGAAACACCATATATTTT
>TRBV7-8|TRBD2|-|TRBJ2-7
CASRAGEYEQYF
TGTGCCAGCAGGGCGGGAGAGTACGAGCAGTACTTC
>TRBV21-1|-|-|TRBJ1-5
CASSRGQGIFTRHF
TGTGCCAGCAGCCGGGGACAGGGAATTTTTACACGGCATTTT
>TRBV5-4|TRBD1|once|TRBJ1-2
CASSFRGENYGYTF
TGTGCCAGCAGCTTCAGGGGGGAAAACTATGGCTACACCTTC
>TRBV19|-|-|TRBJ1-2
CASSTPGGLYGYTF
TGTGCCAGTAGTACCCCGGGCGGCCTCTATGGCTACACCTTC
>TRBV5-4|TRBD2|-|TRBJ2-5
CASSRAGGKETQYF
TGTGCCAGCAGCAGAGCGGGAGGGAAAGAGACCCAGTACTTC
>TRBV9|-|-|TRBJ1-1
CASSLTTGNTEAFF
TGTGCCAGCAGCCTCACAACAGGGAACACTGAAGCTTTCTTT
>TRBV10-2|-|-|TRBJ1-4
CASSESNRAEYNEKLFF
TGCGCCAGCAGTGAGTCGAACAGGGCGGAATATAATGAAAAACTGTTTTTT
>TRBV6-5|-|-|TRBJ1-1
CASSYLGAGLTFF
TGTGCCAGCAGTTACTTAGGGGCAGGGTTAACTTTCTTT
>TRBV15|-|-|TRBJ2-1
CATSRPGESSYNEQFF
TGTGCCACCAGCAGGCCCGGGGAAAGCTCCTACAATGAGCAGTTCTTC
>TRBV5-6|-|-|TRBJ1-5
CASSLGVGQPQHF
TGTGCCAGCAGCTTGGGGGTAGGTCAGCCCCAGCATTTT
>TRBV6-5|-|-|TRBJ2-4
CASSIDTGAKNIQYF
TGTGCCAGCAGTATCGATACAGGAGCCAAAAACATTCAGTACTTC
>TRBV6-5|-|-|TRBJ1-2
CASSYGSAGGYTF
TGTGCCAGCAGTTACGGCAGCGCCGGTGGCTACACCTTC
>TRBV19|TRBD1|-|TRBJ2-7
CASSIDRQGAYEQYF
TGTGCCAGTAGTATAGATCGGCAGGGGGCCTACGAGCAGTACTTC
>TRBV7-9|TRBD2|-|TRBJ2-1
CASSPGSGTPYNEQFF
TGTGCCAGCAGCCCGGGGAGCGGGACTCCCTACAATGAGCAGTTCTTC
>TRBV6-6|-|once|TRBJ1-2
CASRSGPGNYGYTF
TGTGCCAGCAGGTCCGGGCCCGGAAACTATGGCTACACCTTC
>TRBV5-6|-|-|TRBJ2-3
CASSSYLLDTQYF
TGTGCCAGCAGCTCATACCTTCTAGATACGCAGTATTTT
>TRBV6-5|-|once|TRBJ1-2
CASSWVGGLADYGYTF
TGTGCCAGCAGTTGGGTGGGAGGCCTAGCCGACTATGGCTACACCTTC
>TRBV28|-|-|TRBJ2-2
CASSSSTGELFF
TGTGCCAGCAGTTCTTCAACCGGGGAGCTGTTTTTT
>TRBV10-3|-|-|TRBJ1-1
CAVSSWGTEAFF
TGTGCTGTGAGCAGCTGGGGTACTGAAGCTTTCTTT
>TRBV4-2|TRBD2|-|TRBJ2-5
CASSPLQTSGGGMETQYF
TGTGCCAGCAGCCCCCTCCAAACTAGCGGGGGGGGGATGGAGACCCAGTACTTC
>TRBV11-2|-|-|TRBJ2-3
CASSLMEADTQYF
TGTGCCAGCAGCTTAATGGAGGCAGATACGCAGTATTTT
>TRBV4-3|-|-|TRBJ1-5
CASSQFEGSNQPQHF
TGCGCCAGCAGCCAGTTCGAAGGTAGCAATCAGCCCCAGCATTTT
>TRBV11-2|-|-|TRBJ1-1
CASSTLGGGTQNTEAFF
TGTGCCAGCAGCACCCTTGGGGGGGGAACCCAGAACACTGAAGCTTTCTTT
>TRBV4-3|TRBD2|-|TRBJ2-1
CASSLNSGRADNEQFF
TGCGCCAGCAGCCTTAATAGCGGGAGGGCTGACAATGAGCAGTTCTTC
>TRBV10-1|TRBD2|-|TRBJ2-1
CASSESAGGPPHEQFF
TGCGCCAGCAGTGAGTCGGCGGGAGGGCCCCCCCATGAGCAGTTCTTC
>TRBV6-1|-|-|TRBJ2-7
CASSEARGYEQYF
TGTGCCAGCAGTGAAGCACGGGGGTACGAGCAGTACTTC
>TRBV5-1|TRBD1|-|TRBJ1-2
CASSSPSGGALYGYTF
TGCGCCAGCAGCTCCCCTTCAGGGGGAGCCCTCTATGGCTACACCTTC
>TRBV7-2|-|-|TRBJ2-7
CASSFEQYF
TGTGCCAGCAGCTTCGAGCAGTACTTC
>TRBV18|TRBD2|-|TRBJ2-2
CASSPPAGSLETSGNTGELFF
TGTGCCAGCTCTCCCCCCGCGGGGTCTTTGGAGACTAGCGGGAACACCGGGGAGCTGTTTTTT
>TRBV28|-|-|TRBJ2-2
CASRVGQGYTGELFF
TGTGCCAGCAGGGTGGGGCAGGGCTACACCGGGGAGCTGTTTTTT
>TRBV27|TRBD2|-|TRBJ2-7
CASCLVLAGYPSYEQYF
TGTGCCAGCTGCCTAGTACTAGCGGGGTATCCCTCCTACGAGCAGTACTTC
>TRBV5-1|-|-|TRBJ1-5
CASSLGENNQPQHF
TGCGCCAGCAGCTTGGGGGAAAACAATCAGCCCCAGCATTTT
>TRBV7-2|-|-|TRBJ2-7
CASSPSHYEQYF
TGTGCCAGCAGCCCCTCACACTACGAGCAGTACTTC
>TRBV2|-|-|TRBJ1-5
CASSVVSNQPQHF
TGTGCCAGCAGTGTTGTTAGCAATCAGCCCCAGCATTTT